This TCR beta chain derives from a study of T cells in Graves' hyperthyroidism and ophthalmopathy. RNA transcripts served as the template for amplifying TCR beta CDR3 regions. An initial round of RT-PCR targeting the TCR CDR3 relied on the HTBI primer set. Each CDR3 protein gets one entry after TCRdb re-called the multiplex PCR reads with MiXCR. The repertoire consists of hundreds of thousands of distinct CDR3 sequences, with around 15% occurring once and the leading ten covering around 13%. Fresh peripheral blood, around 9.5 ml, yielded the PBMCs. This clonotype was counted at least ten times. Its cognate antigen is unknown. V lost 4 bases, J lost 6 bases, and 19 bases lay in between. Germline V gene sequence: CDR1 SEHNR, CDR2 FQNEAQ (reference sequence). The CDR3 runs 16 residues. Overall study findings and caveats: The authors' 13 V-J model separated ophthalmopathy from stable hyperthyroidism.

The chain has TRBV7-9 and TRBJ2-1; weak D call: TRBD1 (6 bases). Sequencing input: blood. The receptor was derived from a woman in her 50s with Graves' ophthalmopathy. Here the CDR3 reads CASSSRWGPRGNEQFF. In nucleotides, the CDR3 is TGTGCCAGCAGCTCCCGATGGGGCCCCAGGGGCAATGAGCAGTTCTTC. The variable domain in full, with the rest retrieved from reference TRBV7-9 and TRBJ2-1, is DTGVSQNPRHKITKRGQNVTFRCDPISEHNRLYWYRQTLGQGPEFLTYFQNEAQLEKSRLLSDRFSAERPKGSFSTLEIQRTEQGDSAMYLCASSSRWGPRGNEQFFGPGTRLTVL.